This T cell receptor (beta chain) was sequenced for a study of blood T cell repertoires in COVID-19. Overall study: Samples representing acute and convalescent COVID-19 were sourced from the United States, Italy and Spain.

Profiled with immunoSEQ multiplex PCR; TCRdb holds only in-frame clones, not every one. There are around 81,000 clones in the sample; 88% occur only once, and 6% to 8.5% lies in the top ten. Sequenced: peripheral blood. The TCR originated in a man in his 70s with acute or convalescent COVID-19.

Here the CDR3 reads CASSRSAGQGRNTEAFF. For the CDR3, the DNA is TGTGCCAGCAGCCGGAGTGCTGGACAGGGGCGGAACACTGAAGCTTTCTTT. This chain joins TRBV9 and TRBJ1-1; 9 nucleotides align to TRBD1. CDR1 and CDR2 (germline): SGDLS, YYNGEE. CDR3 length equals 17 residues. V was clipped by 4 bases and J by 1 base; unmatched bases: 11. The whole variable domain, filled in from reference TRBV9 and TRBJ1-1, reads DSGVTQTPKHLITATGQRVTLRCSPRSGDLSVYWYQQSLDQGLQFLIQYYNGEERAKGNILERFSAQQFPDLHSELNLSSLELGDSALYFCASSRSAGQGRNTEAFFGQGTRLTVV.